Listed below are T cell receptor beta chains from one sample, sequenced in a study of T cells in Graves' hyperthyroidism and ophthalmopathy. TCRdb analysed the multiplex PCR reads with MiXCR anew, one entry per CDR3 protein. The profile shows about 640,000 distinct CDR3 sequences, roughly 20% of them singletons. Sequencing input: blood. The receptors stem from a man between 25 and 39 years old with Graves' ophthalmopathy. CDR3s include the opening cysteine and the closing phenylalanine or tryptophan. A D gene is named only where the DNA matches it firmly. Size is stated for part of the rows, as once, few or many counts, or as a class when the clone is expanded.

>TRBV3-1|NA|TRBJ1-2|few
CASSQQQIDGYTF
TGTGCCAGCAGCCAACAACAGATTGATGGCTACACCTTC
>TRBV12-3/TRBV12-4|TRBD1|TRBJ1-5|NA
CASRSGQGAQGSNQPQHF
TGTGCCAGCAGATCCGGACAGGGGGCCCAGGGCAGCAATCAGCCCCAGCATTTT
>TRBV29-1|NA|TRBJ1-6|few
CSVKDQPGSPLHF
TGCAGCGTAAAAGATCAACCTGGGTCACCCCTCCACTTT
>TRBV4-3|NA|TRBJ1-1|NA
CASSPDLGATEAFF
TGCGCCAGCAGCCCAGATTTAGGGGCCACTGAAGCTTTCTTT
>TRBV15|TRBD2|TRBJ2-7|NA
CATTTTKAGSSGEQYF
TGTGCCACCACCACGACTAAAGCGGGAAGCTCGGGTGAGCAGTACTTC
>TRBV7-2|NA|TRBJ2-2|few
CASTQGGGNTGELFF
TGTGCCAGCACCCAAGGAGGGGGCAACACCGGGGAGCTGTTTTTT
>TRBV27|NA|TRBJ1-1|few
CASSLRPGAMNTEAFF
TGTGCCAGCAGCCTTCGTCCGGGGGCTATGAACACTGAAGCTTTCTTT
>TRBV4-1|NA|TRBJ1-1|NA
CASSQDVGLDTEAFF
TGCGCCAGCAGCCAAGATGTGGGCTTGGACACTGAAGCTTTCTTT
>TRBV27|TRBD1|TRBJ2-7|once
CASSADRVHEQYF
TGTGCCAGCAGTGCCGACAGGGTCCACGAGCAGTACTTC
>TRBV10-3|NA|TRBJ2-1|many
CAISERGVNEQFF
TGTGCCATCAGTGAGAGGGGGGTCAATGAGCAGTTCTTC
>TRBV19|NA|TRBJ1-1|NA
CASTLGAYRDTEAFF
TGTGCCAGTACCCTAGGGGCTTACAGGGATACTGAAGCTTTCTTT
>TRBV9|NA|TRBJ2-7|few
CASSVVPEGGYEQYF
TGTGCCAGCAGCGTAGTCCCCGAGGGAGGCTACGAGCAGTACTTC
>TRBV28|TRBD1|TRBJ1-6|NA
CASGLRDRDNSPLHF
TGTGCCAGCGGTCTCCGGGACAGGGACAATTCACCCCTCCACTTT
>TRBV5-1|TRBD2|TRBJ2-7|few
CASSFPSGLEAEQYF
TGCGCCAGCAGCTTCCCGTCGGGACTAGAGGCCGAGCAGTACTTC
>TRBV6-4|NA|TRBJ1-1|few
CASSPLPGGTEAFF
TGTGCCAGCAGTCCCTTACCCGGAGGCACTGAAGCTTTCTTT
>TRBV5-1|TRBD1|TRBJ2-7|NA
CASSSYRGDYEQYF
TGCGCCAGCAGCAGCTACAGGGGCGACTACGAGCAGTACTTC
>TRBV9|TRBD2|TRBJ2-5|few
CASSVLAGEETQYF
TGTGCCAGCAGCGTACTAGCGGGAGAAGAGACCCAGTACTTC